A single sample is the source of the 10 T cell receptor beta chains below, sequenced in a study of T cell responses to AZD1222 COVID-19 vaccine. TCRdb keeps only in-frame clones here, not all; method: immunoSEQ multiplex PCR. Of more than 80,000 clones listed, 85% to 95% were seen once; the top ten hold around 30%. Sequenced material: peripheral blood, taken 28 days after the second AZD1222 dose. Receptors originate from an adult who received the AZD1222 COVID-19 vaccine.

This chain links TRBV5-1 with TRBJ2-7; no clear D. The CDR3 loop spans 14 amino acids. Trimming removed 2 bases from V and 2 bases from J, with 11 bases in between. Germline lookup yields CDR1 SGHRS and CDR2 YFSETQ. CDR3 bases: TGCGCCAGCAGCTTTGACGCCACGACCTACGAGCAGTACTTC. Protein: CASSFDATTYEQYF.

The chain is built from TRBV20-1 and TRBJ2-1; D ambiguous. Germline lookup yields CDR1 DFQATT and CDR2 SNEGSKA (reference sequence). The CDR3 spans 11 residues. Trimming removed 2 bases at V and 10 bases at J, with 9 bases between. The CDR3 DNA reads TGCAGTGCTAGACTTCTCGGGGAGCAGTTCTTC. Encoded protein: CSARLLGEQFF.

This clone appeared once. This chain uses TRBV19 with TRBJ1-1; D is undetermined. Per germline, CDR1 LNHDA and CDR2 SQIVND (reference sequence). V was cut by 7 bases and J by 3 bases, with 9 bases left in between. CDR3 length: 12 amino acids. The CDR3 DNA reads as TGTGCCAGTATTTGGAGGGACACTGAAGCTTTCTTT. Translated: CASIWRDTEAFF. Full variable domain (remainder filled in from reference TRBV19 and TRBJ1-1): DGGITQSPKYLFRKEGQNVTLSCEQNLNHDAMYWYRQDPGQGLRLIYYSQIVNDFQKGDIAEGYSVSREKKESFPLTVTSAQKNPTAFYLCASIWRDTEAFFGQGTRLTVV.

The chain employs TRBV2 and TRBJ1-4; D might be TRBD1 (5 bases). In germline, CDR1 is SNHLY, CDR2 FYNNEI. The V end lost 6 bases, the J end lost 4 bases, and 12 bases lay between the germline ends. This CDR3 comprises 14 residues. CDR3 nucleotide sequence: TGTGCCAGCAGGGGGACGGATAATAATGAAAAACTGTTTTTT. Translation: CASRGTDNNEKLFF.

This clone has more than one count but fewer than ten. The chain combines TRBV12-5 with TRBJ2-1; 7 bases agree with TRBD2. The germline CDR1 and CDR2 sequences are LGHNT and FRNRAP. This CDR3 comprises 19 residues. V was pared by 1 base and J by 4 bases, with 16 bases of the junction left unmatched. CDR3 in amino acids: CASGLAHTPESGIYNEQFF. The CDR3 DNA is TGTGCTAGTGGTTTGGCCCACACCCCAGAAAGCGGGATATACAATGAGCAGTTCTTC.

The V and J genes are TRBV6-5 and TRBJ1-2, with 9 positions matching TRBD1. The CDR3 totals 15 residues. J was trimmed by 6 bases and V by 1 base; bases with no gene match: 6. Germline assignment: CDR1 MNHEY and CDR2 SVGAGI. CDR3: CASSYFTGGSDGYTF. For the CDR3, the DNA is TGTGCCAGCAGTTACTTTACAGGGGGCAGCGATGGCTACACCTTC.

The genes are TRBV5-5 and TRBJ2-3; no reliable D call. Deletions cut 0 bases from V and 3 bases from J, with 8 bases between. This CDR3 has 14 amino acids. Germline V gene sequence: CDR1 SGHKS, CDR2 YYEKEE (reference sequence). Here the CDR3 reads CASSLVAGTDTQYF. CDR3 DNA: TGTGCCAGCAGCTTGGTGGCAGGAACAGATACGCAGTATTTT.

DNA for the CDR3: TGTGCCAGCAGCCCCCGTCCTCCCTGGCAGGCTAACTATGGCTACACCTTC. Its protein product is CASSPRPPWQANYGYTF. The rearrangement links TRBV11-3 to TRBJ1-2; unclear D gene. The CDR3 runs to 17 residues. Per germline, CDR1 SGHNT and CDR2 YENEEA. Trimming pared 5 bases from V and 0 bases from J, leaving 19 bases between.

The rearrangement uses TRBV28 and TRBJ1-2, with TRBD1 matching 11 bases. This CDR3 region has 16 residues. The J segment lost 5 bases and the V segment lost 3 bases, leaving 8 bases of the junction unmatched. The germline V gene encodes CDR1 MDHEN and CDR2 SYDVKM. This chain's CDR3 is CASSFSGQGGGYGYTF. DNA for the CDR3: TGTGCCAGCAGTTTTTCGGGACAGGGGGGAGGATATGGCTACACCTTC.

The CDR3 protein is CASGEDRAISYEQYF. The CDR3 DNA is TGTGCCAGCGGTGAGGACAGGGCTATTTCCTACGAGCAGTACTTC. The rearrangement joins TRBV28 to TRBJ2-7; TRBD1 agrees at 8 bases. CDR1 and CDR2 from the germline V gene are MDHEN and SYDVKM. The trim removed 8 bases at V and 1 base at J, leaving 10 bases unmatched. The CDR3 is 15 amino acids. Full variable domain (missing parts from reference TRBV28 and TRBJ2-7): DVKVTQSSRYLVKRTGEKVFLECVQDMDHENMFWYRQDPGLGLRLIYFSYDVKMKEKGDIPEGYSVSREKKERFSLILESASTNQTSMYLCASGEDRAISYEQYFGPGTRLTVT.